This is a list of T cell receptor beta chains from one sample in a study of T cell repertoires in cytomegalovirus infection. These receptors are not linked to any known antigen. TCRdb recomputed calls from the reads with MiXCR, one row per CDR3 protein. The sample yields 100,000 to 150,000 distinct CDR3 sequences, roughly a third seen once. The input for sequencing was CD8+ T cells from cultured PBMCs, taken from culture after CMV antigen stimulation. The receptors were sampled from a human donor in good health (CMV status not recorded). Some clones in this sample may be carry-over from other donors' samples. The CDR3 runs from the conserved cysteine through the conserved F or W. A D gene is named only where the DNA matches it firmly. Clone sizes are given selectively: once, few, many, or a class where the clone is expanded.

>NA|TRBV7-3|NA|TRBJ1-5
TGTGCCAGCAGCTTAACGTCAGGGCTGGATCAGCCCCAGCATTTT
CASSLTSGLDQPQHF
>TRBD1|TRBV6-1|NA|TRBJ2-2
TGTGCCAGCAGTGGACAGGGCCCGGGCACCGGGGAGCTGTTTTTT
CASSGQGPGTGELFF
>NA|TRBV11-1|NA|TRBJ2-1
TGTGCCAGCAGCGACCGACTGAGCCGTGAGCAGTTCTTC
CASSDRLSREQFF
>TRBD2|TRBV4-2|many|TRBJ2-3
TGTGCCAGCAGCCAAGATCGGGGGGGCCCAGATACGCAGTATTTT
CASSQDRGGPDTQYF
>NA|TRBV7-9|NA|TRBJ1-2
TGTGCCAGCAACGGGGACGCCCCCTATGGCTACACCTTC
CASNGDAPYGYTF
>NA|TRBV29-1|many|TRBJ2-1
TGCAGCGTTCGAACAGGTGACTCCTACAATGAGCAGTTCTTC
CSVRTGDSYNEQFF
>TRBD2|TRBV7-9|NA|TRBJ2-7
TGTGCCAGCAGCCCCGGCCTAGCGGGGGTTTTCTCCTACGAGCAGTACTTC
CASSPGLAGVFSYEQYF
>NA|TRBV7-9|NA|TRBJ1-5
TGTGCCAGCACCTCCGGGGATTATAGCAATCAGCCCCAGCATTTT
CASTSGDYSNQPQHF
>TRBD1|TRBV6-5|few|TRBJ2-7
TGTGCCAGCAGTTACTCGAGGGACAGGACAGGCGAGCAGTACTTC
CASSYSRDRTGEQYF
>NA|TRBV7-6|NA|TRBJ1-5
TGTGCCAGCAGCGCAGGGTTAGATCAGCCCCAGCATTTT
CASSAGLDQPQHF
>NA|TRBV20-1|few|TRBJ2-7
TGCAGTGCTACGGGCCCTGCCTCCATCTCCTACGAGCAGTACTTC
CSATGPASISYEQYF
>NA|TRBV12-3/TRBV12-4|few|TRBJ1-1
TGTGCCAGCAGTTTAGGGGGGGCTTGGACTGAAGCTTTCTTT
CASSLGGAWTEAFF
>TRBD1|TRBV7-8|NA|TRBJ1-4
TGTGCCAGCAGCTTATTACAGGGGGCGCCGGGAGGAGTAGAGGAAAAACTGTTTTTT
CASSLLQGAPGGVEEKLFF
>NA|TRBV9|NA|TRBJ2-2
TGTGCCAGCAGCGTAGGTCCAGATGTGGCCGGGGAACTGTTTTTT
CASSVGPDVAGELFF
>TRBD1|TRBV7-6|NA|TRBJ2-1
TGTGCCAGCAGCTTAGAGGGACAGTGGAACAATGAGCAGTTCTTC
CASSLEGQWNNEQFF
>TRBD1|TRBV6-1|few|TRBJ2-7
TGTGCCAGCAGTGTCCGGACAGGGGCCTACGAGCAGTACTTC
CASSVRTGAYEQYF
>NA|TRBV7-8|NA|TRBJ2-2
TGTGCCAGCAGCTTAGTCCTTTCCTTCGGGGAGCTGTTTTTT
CASSLVLSFGELFF
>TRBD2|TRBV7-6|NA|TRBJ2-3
TGTGCCAGCAGCTTAGCTGTTGCTAGCGGGGGGGAAGATACGCAGTATTTT
CASSLAVASGGEDTQYF
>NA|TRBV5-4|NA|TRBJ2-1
TGTACCAGCAGCTTGGGGATTGGGTTGAGGGAAAAGAATGAGCAGTTCTTC
CTSSLGIGLREKNEQFF
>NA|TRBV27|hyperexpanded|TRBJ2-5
TGTGCCAGCAGTTTATCGTTGGGGGCCGAAGAGACCCAGTACTTC
CASSLSLGAEETQYF
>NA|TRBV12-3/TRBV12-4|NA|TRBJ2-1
TGTGCCAGCAGTCCTCTTAGTGCAGGGGCCTACAATGAGCAGTTCTTC
CASSPLSAGAYNEQFF
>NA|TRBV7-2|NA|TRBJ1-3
TGTGCCAGCAGCCTAACAGGGAGCTCTGGAAACACCATATATTTT
CASSLTGSSGNTIYF